These T cell receptor beta chains were read from a single sample in a study of beta chain features in type 1 diabetes. Some clones are missing from TCRdb's copy, which holds only in-frame ones; the method was immunoSEQ multiplex PCR. The repertoire includes about 390,000 clones, roughly a tenth of them detected once, and approximately 0.55% sits in the top ten. The sequenced sample consisted of central memory CD4+ T cells from blood. These receptors all come from a man aged 25-45 years with type 1 diabetes. The CDR3 runs from the conserved cysteine through the conserved F or W. A D gene is named only where the DNA matches it firmly. The listing skips clone size in some rows; elsewhere it reads once, few, many or a size class.

d_gene,v_gene,abundance,j_gene,CDR3aa,CDR3nt
TRBD2,TRBV5-4,few,TRBJ2-6,CASSLVSGRDGANVLTF,TGTGCCAGCAGCTTGGTTTCCGGGAGGGATGGGGCCAACGTCCTGACTTTC
.,TRBV5-4,.,TRBJ2-7,CASSFERDTSYEQYF,TGTGCCAGCAGCTTCGAACGCGACACCTCCTACGAGCAGTACTTC
.,TRBV30,few,TRBJ1-3,CAWMKSSGNTIYF,TGTGCCTGGATGAAGAGCTCTGGAAACACCATATATTTT
TRBD1,TRBV28,.,TRBJ1-1,CASSLKGQGAFF,TGTGCCAGCAGTTTAAAAGGACAGGGAGCTTTCTTT
TRBD1,TRBV7-9,.,TRBJ2-7,CASSRDRGAREQYF,TGTGCCAGCAGCCGGGACAGGGGGGCGCGGGAGCAGTACTTC
.,TRBV7-2,few,TRBJ1-4,CASSFLGVGEKLFF,TGTGCCAGCAGCTTTCTCGGGGTTGGGGAAAAACTGTTTTTT
.,TRBV28,many,TRBJ1-5,CASSDRRPDQPQHF,TGTGCCAGCAGTGACCGACGGCCGGATCAGCCCCAGCATTTT
.,TRBV29-1,few,TRBJ2-2,CGGADTGELFF,TGCGGGGGGGCCGACACCGGGGAGCTGTTTTTT
.,TRBV9,few,TRBJ2-1,CASSGSSGATEQFF,TGTGCCAGCAGCGGTTCGTCAGGGGCTACTGAGCAGTTCTTC
TRBD1,TRBV28,few,TRBJ1-2,CASSSGYRGNYGYTF,TGTGCCAGCAGTTCTGGCTACAGGGGAAACTATGGCTACACCTTC
.,TRBV25-1,few,TRBJ2-5,CASSLGGDQETQYF,TGTGCCAGCTCCCTCGGAGGAGACCAAGAGACCCAGTACTTC
TRBD2,TRBV10-3,.,TRBJ2-5,CAISESAGGQETQYF,TGTGCCATCAGTGAGTCGGCGGGAGGGCAAGAGACCCAGTACTTC
.,TRBV5-1,few,TRBJ2-1,CASSPSGGQRNNEQFF,TGCGCCAGCAGCCCGTCGGGGGGACAGAGGAACAATGAGCAGTTCTTC
.,TRBV19,few,TRBJ1-5,CASTSMGIHQPQHF,TGTGCCAGTACCTCTATGGGAATTCATCAGCCCCAGCATTTT